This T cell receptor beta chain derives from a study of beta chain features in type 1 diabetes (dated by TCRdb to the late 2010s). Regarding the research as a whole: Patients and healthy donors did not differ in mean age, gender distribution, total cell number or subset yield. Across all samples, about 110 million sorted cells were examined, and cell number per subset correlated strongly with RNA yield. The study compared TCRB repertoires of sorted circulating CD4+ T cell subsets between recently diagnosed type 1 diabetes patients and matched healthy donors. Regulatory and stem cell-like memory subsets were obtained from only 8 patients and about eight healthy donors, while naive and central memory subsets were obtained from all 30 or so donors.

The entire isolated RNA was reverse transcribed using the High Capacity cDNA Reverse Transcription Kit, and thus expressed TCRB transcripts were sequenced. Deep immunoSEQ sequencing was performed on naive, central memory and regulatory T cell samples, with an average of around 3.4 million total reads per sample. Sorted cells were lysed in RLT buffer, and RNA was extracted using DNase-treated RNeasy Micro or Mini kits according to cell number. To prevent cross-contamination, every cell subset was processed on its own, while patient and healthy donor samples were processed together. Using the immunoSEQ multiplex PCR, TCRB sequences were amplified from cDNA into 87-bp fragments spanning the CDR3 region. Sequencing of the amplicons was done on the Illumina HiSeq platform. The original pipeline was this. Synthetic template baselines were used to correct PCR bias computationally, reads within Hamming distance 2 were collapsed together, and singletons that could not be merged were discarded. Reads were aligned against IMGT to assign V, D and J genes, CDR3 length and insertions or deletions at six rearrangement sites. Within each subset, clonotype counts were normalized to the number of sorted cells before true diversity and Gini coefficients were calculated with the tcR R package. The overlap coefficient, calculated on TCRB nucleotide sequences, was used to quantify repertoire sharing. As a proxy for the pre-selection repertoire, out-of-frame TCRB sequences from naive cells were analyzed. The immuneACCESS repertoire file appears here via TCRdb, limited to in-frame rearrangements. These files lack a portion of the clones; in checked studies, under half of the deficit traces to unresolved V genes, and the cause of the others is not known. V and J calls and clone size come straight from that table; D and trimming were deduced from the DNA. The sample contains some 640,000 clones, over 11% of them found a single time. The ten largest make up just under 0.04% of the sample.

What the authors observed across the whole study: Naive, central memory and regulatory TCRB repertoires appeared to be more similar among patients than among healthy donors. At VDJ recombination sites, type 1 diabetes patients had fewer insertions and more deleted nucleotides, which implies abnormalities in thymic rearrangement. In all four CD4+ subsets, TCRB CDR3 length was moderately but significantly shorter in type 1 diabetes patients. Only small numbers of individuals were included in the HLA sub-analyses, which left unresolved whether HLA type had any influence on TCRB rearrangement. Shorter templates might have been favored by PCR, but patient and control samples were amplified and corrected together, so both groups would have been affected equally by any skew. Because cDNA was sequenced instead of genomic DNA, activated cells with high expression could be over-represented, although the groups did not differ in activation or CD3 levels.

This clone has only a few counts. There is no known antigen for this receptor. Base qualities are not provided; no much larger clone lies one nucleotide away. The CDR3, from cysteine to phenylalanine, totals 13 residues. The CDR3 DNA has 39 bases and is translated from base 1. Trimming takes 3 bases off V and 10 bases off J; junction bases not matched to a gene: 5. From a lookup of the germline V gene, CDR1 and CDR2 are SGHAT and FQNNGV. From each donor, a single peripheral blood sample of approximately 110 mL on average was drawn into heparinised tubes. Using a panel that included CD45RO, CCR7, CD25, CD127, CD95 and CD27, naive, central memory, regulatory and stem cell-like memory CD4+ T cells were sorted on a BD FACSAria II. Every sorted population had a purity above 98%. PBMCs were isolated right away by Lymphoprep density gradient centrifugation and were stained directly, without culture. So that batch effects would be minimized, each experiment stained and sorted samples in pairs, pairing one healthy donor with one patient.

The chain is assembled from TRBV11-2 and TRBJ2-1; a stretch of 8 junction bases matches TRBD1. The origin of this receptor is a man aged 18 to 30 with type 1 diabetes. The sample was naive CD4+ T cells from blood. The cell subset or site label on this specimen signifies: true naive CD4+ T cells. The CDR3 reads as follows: CASSFLRQGEQFF. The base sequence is TGTGCCAGCAGCTTTTTACGACAGGGGGAGCAGTTCTTC.